Listed below are T cell receptor beta chains from one sample, sequenced in a study of shared clonotypes between healthy human individuals. The repertoire was sequenced with immunoSEQ multiplex PCR; TCRdb's copy has only in-frame clones and lacks some. The table lists millions of clones, less than 95% of them singletons, with 0.9% to 1.4% in the top ten. Source material: naive CD8+ T cells sorted from blood. The receptors here all came from a man in his late teens or twenties in good health. Each CDR3 is given with its conserved first and last residue. A D gene is named only where the DNA matches it firmly. Clone size appears in some rows only: once, few, many, or a class for an expanded clone.

abundance: NA; d_gene: NA; j_gene: TRBJ1-2; v_gene: TRBV4-1; CDR3aa: CASSQGEGQTNYGYTF; CDR3nt: TGCGCCAGCAGCCAAGGGGAAGGACAGACTAACTATGGCTACACCTTC
abundance: NA; d_gene: TRBD2; j_gene: TRBJ2-7; v_gene: TRBV10-3; CDR3aa: CAISESTSGGYYEQYF; CDR3nt: TGTGCCATCAGTGAATCGACTAGCGGGGGCTACTACGAGCAGTACTTC
abundance: few; d_gene: NA; j_gene: TRBJ2-1; v_gene: TRBV4-3; CDR3aa: CASSPYAAGSSYNEQFF; CDR3nt: TGCGCCAGCAGCCCCTACGCGGCGGGTAGCTCCTACAATGAGCAGTTCTTC
abundance: NA; d_gene: NA; j_gene: TRBJ1-4; v_gene: TRBV27; CDR3aa: CASSPRGGAGEKLFF; CDR3nt: TGTGCCAGCAGTCCCCGAGGAGGGGCGGGTGAAAAACTGTTTTTT
abundance: NA; d_gene: TRBD1; j_gene: TRBJ2-1; v_gene: TRBV5-6; CDR3aa: CASSLKDRPYNEQFF; CDR3nt: TGTGCCAGCAGCTTAAAGGACAGGCCCTACAATGAGCAGTTCTTC
abundance: NA; d_gene: NA; j_gene: TRBJ2-1; v_gene: TRBV30; CDR3aa: CAWSWKNEQFF; CDR3nt: TGTGCCTGGAGTTGGAAGAATGAGCAGTTCTTC
abundance: NA; d_gene: NA; j_gene: TRBJ1-2; v_gene: TRBV30; CDR3aa: CAWSVFGERGFTNYGYTF; CDR3nt: TGTGCCTGGAGTGTTTTTGGGGAGAGAGGGTTTACTAACTATGGCTACACCTTC
abundance: NA; d_gene: TRBD1; j_gene: TRBJ2-7; v_gene: TRBV7-8; CDR3aa: CASSLAGLGQGYEQYF; CDR3nt: TGTGCCAGCAGCTTAGCCGGATTGGGACAGGGCTACGAGCAGTACTTC
abundance: NA; d_gene: NA; j_gene: TRBJ2-5; v_gene: TRBV25-1; CDR3aa: CASSDHVAEDEGETQYF; CDR3nt: TGTGCCAGCAGTGACCACGTAGCGGAGGACGAAGGGGAGACCCAGTACTTC
abundance: NA; d_gene: TRBD2; j_gene: TRBJ2-3; v_gene: TRBV5-6; CDR3aa: CASSLTLADLQADTQYF; CDR3nt: TGTGCCAGCAGCTTGACCCTAGCGGACCTTCAGGCAGATACGCAGTATTTT
abundance: once; d_gene: TRBD1; j_gene: TRBJ2-7; v_gene: TRBV7-9; CDR3aa: CASSPVDRDHEQYF; CDR3nt: TGTGCCAGCAGCCCTGTTGACAGGGACCACGAGCAGTACTTC
abundance: NA; d_gene: TRBD1; j_gene: TRBJ2-3; v_gene: TRBV6-5; CDR3aa: CASTLQGAKNTQYF; CDR3nt: TGTGCCAGCACTTTGCAGGGGGCAAAGAATACGCAGTATTTT
abundance: NA; d_gene: NA; j_gene: TRBJ2-3; v_gene: TRBV4-1; CDR3aa: CASSLLAQITDTQYF; CDR3nt: TGCGCCAGCAGCCTTTTGGCACAGATCACAGATACGCAGTATTTT
abundance: NA; d_gene: TRBD2; j_gene: TRBJ2-7; v_gene: TRBV7-2; CDR3aa: CASSLDMTREDAYEQYF; CDR3nt: TGTGCCAGCAGCTTAGATATGACGCGGGAGGACGCCTACGAGCAGTACTTC
abundance: NA; d_gene: NA; j_gene: TRBJ1-5; v_gene: TRBV21-1; CDR3aa: CASRTGTNDQPQHF; CDR3nt: TGTGCCAGCAGGACCGGGACCAATGATCAGCCCCAGCATTTT
abundance: NA; d_gene: TRBD1; j_gene: TRBJ2-1; v_gene: TRBV5-6; CDR3aa: CASSLATGVEQFF; CDR3nt: TGTGCCAGCAGCTTGGCTACAGGGGTCGAGCAGTTCTTC
abundance: NA; d_gene: NA; j_gene: TRBJ1-1; v_gene: TRBV27; CDR3aa: CASITGTEAFF; CDR3nt: TGTGCCAGCATTACGGGCACTGAAGCTTTCTTT